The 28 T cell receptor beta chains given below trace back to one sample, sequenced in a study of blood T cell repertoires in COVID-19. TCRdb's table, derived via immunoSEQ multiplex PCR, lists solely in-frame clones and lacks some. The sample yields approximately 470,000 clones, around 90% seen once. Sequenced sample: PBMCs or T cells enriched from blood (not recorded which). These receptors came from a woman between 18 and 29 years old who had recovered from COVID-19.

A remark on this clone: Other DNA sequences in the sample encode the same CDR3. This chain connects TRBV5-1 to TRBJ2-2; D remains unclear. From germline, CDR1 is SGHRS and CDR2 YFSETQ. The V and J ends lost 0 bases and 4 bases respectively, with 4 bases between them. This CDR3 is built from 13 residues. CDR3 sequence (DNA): TGCGCCAGCAGCTTGGGAGTCACCGGGGAGCTGTTTTTT. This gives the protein CASSLGVTGELFF.

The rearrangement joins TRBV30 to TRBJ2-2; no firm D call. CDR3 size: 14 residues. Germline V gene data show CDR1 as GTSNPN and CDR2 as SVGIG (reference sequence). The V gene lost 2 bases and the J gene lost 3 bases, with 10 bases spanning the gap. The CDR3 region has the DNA TGTGCCTGGAGTACGGTAGATTACACCGGGGAGCTGTTTTTT. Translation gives CAWSTVDYTGELFF.

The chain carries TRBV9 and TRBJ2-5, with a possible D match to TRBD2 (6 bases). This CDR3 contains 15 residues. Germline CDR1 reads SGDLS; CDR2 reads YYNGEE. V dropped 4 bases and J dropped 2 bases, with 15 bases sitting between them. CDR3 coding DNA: TGTGCCAGCAGCTCCGGGTTGGGGGGTCAAGAGACCCAGTACTTC. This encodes CASSSGLGGQETQYF.

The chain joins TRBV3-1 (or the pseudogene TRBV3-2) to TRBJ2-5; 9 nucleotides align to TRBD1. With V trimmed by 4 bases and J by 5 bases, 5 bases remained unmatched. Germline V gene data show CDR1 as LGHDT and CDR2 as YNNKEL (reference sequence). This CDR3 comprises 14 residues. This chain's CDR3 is CASSPPGTGETQYF. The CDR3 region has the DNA TGTGCCAGCAGCCCCCCCGGGACAGGGGAGACCCAGTACTTC.

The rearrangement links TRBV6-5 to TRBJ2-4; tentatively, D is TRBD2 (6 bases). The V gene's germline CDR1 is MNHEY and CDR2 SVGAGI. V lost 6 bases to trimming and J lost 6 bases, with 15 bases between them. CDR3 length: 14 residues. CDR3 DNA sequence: TGTGCCAGCAGCCGCGGGACCTCTTTAAACATTCAGTACTTC. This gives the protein CASSRGTSLNIQYF.

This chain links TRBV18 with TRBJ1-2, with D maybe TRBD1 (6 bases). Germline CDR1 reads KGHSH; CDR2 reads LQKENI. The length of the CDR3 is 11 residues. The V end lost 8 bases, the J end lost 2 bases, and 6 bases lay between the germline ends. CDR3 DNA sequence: TGTGCCAGCGGACAGAACTATGGCTACACCTTC. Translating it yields CASGQNYGYTF.

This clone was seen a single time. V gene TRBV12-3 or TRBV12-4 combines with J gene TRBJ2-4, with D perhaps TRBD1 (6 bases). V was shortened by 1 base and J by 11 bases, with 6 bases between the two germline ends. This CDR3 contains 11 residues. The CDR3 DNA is TGTGCCAGCAGTTTAGAGGGGGTTCAGTACTTC. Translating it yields CASSLEGVQYF.

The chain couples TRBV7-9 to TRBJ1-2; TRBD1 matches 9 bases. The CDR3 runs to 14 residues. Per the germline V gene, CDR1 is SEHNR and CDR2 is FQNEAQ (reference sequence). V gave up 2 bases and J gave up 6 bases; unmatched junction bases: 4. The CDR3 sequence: CASSLWGQGNGYTF. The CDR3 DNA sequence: TGTGCCAGCAGCTTATGGGGACAGGGCAATGGCTACACCTTC.

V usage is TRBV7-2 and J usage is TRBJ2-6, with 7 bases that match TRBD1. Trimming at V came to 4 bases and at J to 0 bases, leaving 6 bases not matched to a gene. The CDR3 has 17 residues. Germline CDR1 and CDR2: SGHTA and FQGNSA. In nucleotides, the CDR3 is TGTGCCAGCAGCTCCGGACAGGCCCTCTCTGGGGCCAACGTCCTGACTTTC. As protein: CASSSGQALSGANVLTF. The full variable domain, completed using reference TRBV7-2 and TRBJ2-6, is GAGVSQSPSNKVTEKGKDVELRCDPISGHTALYWYRQSLGQGLEFLIYFQGNSAPDKSGLPSDRFSAERTGGSVSTLTIQRTQQEDSAVYLCASSSGQALSGANVLTFGAGSRLTVL.

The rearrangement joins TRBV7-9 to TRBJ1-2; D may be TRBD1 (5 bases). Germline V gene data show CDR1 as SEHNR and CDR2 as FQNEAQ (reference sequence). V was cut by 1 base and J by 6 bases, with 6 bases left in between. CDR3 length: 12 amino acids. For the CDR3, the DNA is TGTGCCAGCAGCTTAGACAGGAATGGCTACACCTTC. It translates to CASSLDRNGYTF.

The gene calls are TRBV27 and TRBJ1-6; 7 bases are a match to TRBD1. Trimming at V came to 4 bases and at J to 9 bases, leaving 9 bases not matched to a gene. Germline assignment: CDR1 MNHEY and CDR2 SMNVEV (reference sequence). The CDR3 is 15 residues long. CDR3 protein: CASSSLPQGGSPLHF. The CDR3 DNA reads TGTGCCAGCAGTTCTCTCCCCCAGGGGGGTTCACCCCTCCACTTT.

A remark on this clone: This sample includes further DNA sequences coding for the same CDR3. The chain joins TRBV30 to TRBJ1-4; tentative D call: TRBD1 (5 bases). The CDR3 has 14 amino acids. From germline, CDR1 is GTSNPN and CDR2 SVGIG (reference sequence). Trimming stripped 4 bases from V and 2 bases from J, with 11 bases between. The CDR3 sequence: CAWTPRGTNEKLFF. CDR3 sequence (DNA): TGTGCCTGGACTCCCCGGGGGACTAATGAAAAACTGTTTTTT.

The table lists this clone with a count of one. CDR3 loop: CASSLGTGTRFRSYNEQFF. In DNA, the CDR3 is TGTGCCAGCAGCTTAGGAACAGGGACGAGATTTCGGTCCTACAATGAGCAGTTCTTC. This chain uses TRBV11-2 with TRBJ2-1; D is possibly TRBD1 (6 bases). Germline V gene data show CDR1 as SGHAT and CDR2 as FQNNGV. This CDR3 has 19 amino acids. V was cut by 1 base and J by 1 base, with 20 bases left in between.

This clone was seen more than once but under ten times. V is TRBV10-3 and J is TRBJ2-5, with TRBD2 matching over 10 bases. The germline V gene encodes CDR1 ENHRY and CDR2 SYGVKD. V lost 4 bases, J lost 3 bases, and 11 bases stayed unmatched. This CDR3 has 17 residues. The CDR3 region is CAISAASGGEVKETQYF. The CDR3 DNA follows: TGTGCCATCAGTGCAGCCAGCGGGGGGGAGGTAAAAGAGACCCAGTACTTC.

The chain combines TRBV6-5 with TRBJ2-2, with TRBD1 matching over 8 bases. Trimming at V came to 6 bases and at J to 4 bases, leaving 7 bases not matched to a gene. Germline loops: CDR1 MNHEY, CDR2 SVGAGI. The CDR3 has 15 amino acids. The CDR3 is CASRLQGVGTGELFF. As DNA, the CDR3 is TGTGCCAGCAGATTACAGGGGGTCGGCACCGGGGAGCTGTTTTTT.

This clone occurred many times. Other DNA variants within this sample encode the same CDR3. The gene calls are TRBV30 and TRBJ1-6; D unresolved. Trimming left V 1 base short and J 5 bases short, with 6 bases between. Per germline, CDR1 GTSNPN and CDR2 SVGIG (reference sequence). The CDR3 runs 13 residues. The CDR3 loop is CAWSGENNSPLHF. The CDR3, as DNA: TGTGCCTGGAGTGGAGAGAATAATTCACCCCTCCACTTT.

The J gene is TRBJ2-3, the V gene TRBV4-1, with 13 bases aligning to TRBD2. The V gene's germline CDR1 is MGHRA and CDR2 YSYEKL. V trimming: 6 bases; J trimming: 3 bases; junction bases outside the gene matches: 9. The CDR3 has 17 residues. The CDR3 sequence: CASSLTSGGAWTDTQYF. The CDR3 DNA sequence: TGCGCCAGCAGTCTTACTAGCGGGGGGGCCTGGACAGATACGCAGTATTTT.

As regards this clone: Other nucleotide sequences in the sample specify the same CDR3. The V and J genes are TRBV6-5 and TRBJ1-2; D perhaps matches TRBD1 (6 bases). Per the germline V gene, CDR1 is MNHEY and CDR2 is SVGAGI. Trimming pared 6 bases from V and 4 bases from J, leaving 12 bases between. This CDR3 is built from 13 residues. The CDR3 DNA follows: TGTGCCAGCAGCTTCAGGGGAGCCTATGGCTACACCTTC. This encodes CASSFRGAYGYTF.

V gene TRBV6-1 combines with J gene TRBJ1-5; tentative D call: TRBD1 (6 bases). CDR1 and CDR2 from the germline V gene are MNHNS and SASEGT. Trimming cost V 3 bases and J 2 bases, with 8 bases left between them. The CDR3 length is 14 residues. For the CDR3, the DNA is TGTGCCAGCAGTGACAGGGGAGGCAATCAGCCCCAGCATTTT. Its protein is CASSDRGGNQPQHF.

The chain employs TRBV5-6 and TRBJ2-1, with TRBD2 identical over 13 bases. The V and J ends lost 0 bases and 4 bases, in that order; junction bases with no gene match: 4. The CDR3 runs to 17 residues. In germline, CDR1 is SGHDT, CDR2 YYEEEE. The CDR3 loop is CASSLGLAGGGYNEQFF. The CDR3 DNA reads TGTGCCAGCAGCTTGGGACTAGCGGGGGGTGGTTACAATGAGCAGTTCTTC. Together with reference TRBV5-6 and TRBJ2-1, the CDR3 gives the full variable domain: DAGVTQSPTHLIKTRGQQVTLRCSPKSGHDTVSWYQQALGQGPQFIFQYYEEEERQRGNFPDRFSGHQFPNYSSELNVNALLLGDSALYLCASSLGLAGGGYNEQFFGPGTRLTVL.

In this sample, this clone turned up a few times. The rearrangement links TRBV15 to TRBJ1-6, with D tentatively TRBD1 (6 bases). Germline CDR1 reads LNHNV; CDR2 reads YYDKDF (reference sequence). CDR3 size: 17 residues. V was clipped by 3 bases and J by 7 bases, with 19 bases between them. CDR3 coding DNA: TGTGCCACCAGCAGGAGACTTCACAGGGCTGACAATTCACCCCTCCACTTT. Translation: CATSRRLHRADNSPLHF.

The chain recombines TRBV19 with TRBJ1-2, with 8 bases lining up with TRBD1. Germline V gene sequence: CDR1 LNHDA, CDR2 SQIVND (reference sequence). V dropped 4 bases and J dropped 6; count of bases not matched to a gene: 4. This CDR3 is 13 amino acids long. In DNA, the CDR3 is TGTGCCAGTAGTAACGAACAGGGGGATGGCTACACCTTC. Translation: CASSNEQGDGYTF.

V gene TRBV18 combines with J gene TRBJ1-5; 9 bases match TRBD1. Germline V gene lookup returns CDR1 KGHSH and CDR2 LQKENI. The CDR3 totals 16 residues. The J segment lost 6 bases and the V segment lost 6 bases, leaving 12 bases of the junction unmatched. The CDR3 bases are TGTGCCAGCTCGCAACAGGGGGCTACGGGAGGTCAGCCCCAGCATTTT. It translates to CASSQQGATGGQPQHF.

The CDR3 loop reads CASSDSRTGFTDTQYF. Here the CDR3 DNA reads TGCGCCAGCAGTGATTCTAGGACAGGATTCACAGATACGCAGTATTTT. The genes are TRBV10-2 and TRBJ2-3, with 7 bases identical to TRBD1. CDR3 length: 16 residues. Germline CDR1 reads WSHSY; CDR2 reads SAAADI. V trimming: 3 bases; J trimming: 2 bases; junction bases outside the gene matches: 8.

The CDR3 protein is CASSPVQGGNTIYF. The CDR3 DNA sequence: TGTGCCAGCAGCCCGGTCCAGGGGGGAAACACCATATATTTT. This chain joins TRBV7-9 and TRBJ1-3, with D maybe TRBD1 (6 bases). CDR1 is SEHNR and CDR2 is FQNEAQ in the germline V gene (reference sequence). V lost 5 bases and J lost 4, with 12 bases in between. The CDR3 length is 14 residues.

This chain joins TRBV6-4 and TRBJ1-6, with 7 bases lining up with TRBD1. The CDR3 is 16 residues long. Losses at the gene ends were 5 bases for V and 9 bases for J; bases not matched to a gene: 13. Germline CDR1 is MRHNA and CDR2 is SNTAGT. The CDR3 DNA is TGTGCCAGCAGTCCCGAGGGGGCGATCGGGGGTTCACCCCTCCACTTT. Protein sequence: CASSPEGAIGGSPLHF.

CDR3 residues: CSVGQGEQYF. The CDR3 coding sequence is TGCAGCGTTGGCCAGGGCGAGCAGTACTTC. The chain is built from TRBV29-1 and TRBJ2-7; TRBD1 is a possible D gene (5 bases). V was clipped by 4 bases and J by 6 bases, with 7 bases between them. The CDR3 is made up of 10 amino acids. Germline CDR1 SQVTM, CDR2 ANQGSEA.

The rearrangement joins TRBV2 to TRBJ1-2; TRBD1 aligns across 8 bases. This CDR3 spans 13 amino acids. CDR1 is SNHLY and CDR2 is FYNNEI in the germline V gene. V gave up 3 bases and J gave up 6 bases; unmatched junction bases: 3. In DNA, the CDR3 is TGTGCCAGCAGTGACGGGACAGGTCATGGCTACACCTTC. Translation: CASSDGTGHGYTF.